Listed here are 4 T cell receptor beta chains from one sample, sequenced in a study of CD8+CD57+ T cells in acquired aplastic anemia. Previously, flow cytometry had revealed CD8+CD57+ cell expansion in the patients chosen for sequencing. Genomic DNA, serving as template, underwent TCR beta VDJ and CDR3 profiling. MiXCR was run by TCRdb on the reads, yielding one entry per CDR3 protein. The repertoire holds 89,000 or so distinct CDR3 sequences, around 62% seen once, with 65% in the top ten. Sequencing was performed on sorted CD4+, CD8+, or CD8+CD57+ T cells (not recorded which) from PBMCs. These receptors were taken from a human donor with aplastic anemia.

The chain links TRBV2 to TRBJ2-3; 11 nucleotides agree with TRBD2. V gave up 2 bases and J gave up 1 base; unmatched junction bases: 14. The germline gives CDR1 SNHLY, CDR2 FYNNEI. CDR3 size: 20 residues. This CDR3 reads CASSEPEMTSGTRGTDTQYF. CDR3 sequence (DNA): TGTGCCAGCAGTGAACCGGAGATGACTAGCGGGACGCGGGGCACAGATACGCAGTATTTT.

CDR3 residues: CSESTGEPPLHF. Written as DNA, the CDR3 is TGCAGCGAGAGCACAGGGGAACCACCCCTCCACTTT. The rearrangement uses TRBV29-1 and TRBJ1-6; TRBD1 matches at 7 bases. Losses at the gene ends were 7 bases for V and 11 bases for J; bases not matched to a gene: 8. The CDR3 contains 12 residues. CDR1 is SQVTM, CDR2 ANQGSEA, per germline.

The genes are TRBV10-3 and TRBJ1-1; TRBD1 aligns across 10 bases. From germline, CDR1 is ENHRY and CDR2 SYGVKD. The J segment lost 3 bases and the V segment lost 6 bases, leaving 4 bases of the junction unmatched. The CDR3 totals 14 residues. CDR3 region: CAISDRGQDTEAFF. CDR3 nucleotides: TGTGCCATCAGCGACAGGGGGCAGGACACTGAAGCTTTCTTT.

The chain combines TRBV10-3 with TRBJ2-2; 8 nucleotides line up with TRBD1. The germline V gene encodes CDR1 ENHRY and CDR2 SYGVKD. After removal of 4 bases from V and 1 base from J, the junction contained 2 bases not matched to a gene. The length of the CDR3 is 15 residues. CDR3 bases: TGTGCCATCAGTGGGACAGGGATGAACACCGGGGAGCTGTTTTTT. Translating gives CAISGTGMNTGELFF.